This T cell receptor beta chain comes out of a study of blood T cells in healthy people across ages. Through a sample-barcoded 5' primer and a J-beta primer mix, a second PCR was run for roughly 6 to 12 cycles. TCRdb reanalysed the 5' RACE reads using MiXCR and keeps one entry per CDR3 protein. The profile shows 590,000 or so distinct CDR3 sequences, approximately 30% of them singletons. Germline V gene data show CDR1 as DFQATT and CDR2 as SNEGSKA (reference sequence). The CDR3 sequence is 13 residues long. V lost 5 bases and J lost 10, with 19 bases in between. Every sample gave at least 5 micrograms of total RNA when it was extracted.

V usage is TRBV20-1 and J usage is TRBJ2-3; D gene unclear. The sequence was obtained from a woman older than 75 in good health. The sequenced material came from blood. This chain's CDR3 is CSASGTSTDAQYF. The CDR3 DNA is TGCAGTGCTTCAGGCACCAGCACGGATGCGCAGTATTTT.